Following are 26 T cell receptor beta chains from one sample sequenced in a study of monozygotic twins with inflammatory bowel disease. TCRdb re-analyzed the 5' RACE reads; it lists each CDR3 protein once, without DNA. This sample carries 200,000 to 250,000 distinct CDR3 sequences, with around 7.7% going to the ten biggest clones. The source material was blood. These TCRs come from a human donor with ulcerative colitis or Crohn's disease, or a healthy co-twin of an affected twin (not recorded which).

CDR3 protein: CASSGGLKETQYF. J is TRBJ2-5 and V is TRBV6-1; TCRdb reports TRBD2, a call that lacks DNA to check it against. Germline CDR1 and CDR2: MNHNS and SASEGT. The CDR3 length is 13 residues.

The V call is TRBV27, the J call TRBJ2-3; TCRdb designates TRBD2, a call that cannot be tested without DNA. The CDR3 is 14 residues long. Germline V gene data show CDR1 as MNHEY and CDR2 as SMNVEV (reference sequence). The CDR3 sequence is CASSPLDGTDTQYF.

This chain joins TRBV5-6 and TRBJ1-2; as DNA is missing, the TRBD1 call by TCRdb cannot be tested. Germline lookup yields CDR1 SGHDT and CDR2 YYEEEE. The CDR3 totals 13 residues. The CDR3 is CASSAGLAEGYTF.

The rearrangement links TRBV5-6 to TRBJ2-1. Germline V gene lookup returns CDR1 SGHDT and CDR2 YYEEEE. The CDR3 covers 13 residues. This CDR3 reads CASSETLYNEQFF.

The rearrangement uses TRBV11-2 and TRBJ2-5; the TRBD1 assignment by TCRdb is unverifiable without DNA. Germline values: CDR1 SGHAT, CDR2 FQNNGV. This CDR3 is built from 18 residues. The CDR3 here is CASSPLPPATGELKTQYF.

V usage is TRBV19 and J usage is TRBJ2-3; lacking DNA, the TRBD1 call made by TCRdb goes unchecked. The CDR3 runs to 15 residues. Germline CDR1 LNHDA, CDR2 SQIVND (reference sequence). The CDR3 here is CASSIRDRATDTQYF.

The CDR3 here is CSAHRGSGTEDFF. The chain combines TRBV29-1 with TRBJ1-1; TCRdb proposes TRBD1, but this gene call is untestable without DNA. Germline CDR1 is SQVTM and CDR2 is ANQGSEA. This CDR3 is 13 amino acids long. The variable domain in full, with the rest retrieved from reference TRBV29-1 and TRBJ1-1, is SAVISQKPSRDICQRGTSLTIQCQVDSQVTMMFWYRQQPGQSLTLIATANQGSEATYESGFVIDKFPISRPNLTFSTLTVSNMSPEDSSIYLCSAHRGSGTEDFFGQGTRLTVV.

The chain has TRBV12-3 or TRBV12-4 and TRBJ2-1; TCRdb's D gene call, TRBD1, goes unchecked for lack of DNA. This CDR3 is 15 amino acids long. CDR3 loop: CATSKTGGRVDEQFF.

The rearrangement uses TRBV4-1 and TRBJ2-7; TCRdb calls TRBD2, which cannot be checked without DNA. Germline V gene data show CDR1 as MGHRA and CDR2 as YSYEKL. The CDR3 is 15 residues long. This chain's CDR3 is CASSPQLAGSDEQYF.

V gene TRBV3-1 combines with J gene TRBJ2-5; the TCRdb call, TRBD2, lacks DNA for checking. CDR3 length: 16 amino acids. In germline, CDR1 is LGHDT, CDR2 YNNKEL (reference sequence). The CDR3 loop is CASSQRVAAGGETHYF.

The J gene is TRBJ2-3, the V gene TRBV20-1. The germline V gene has CDR1 DFQATT and CDR2 SNEGSKA (reference sequence). The CDR3 covers 13 residues. The CDR3 loop is CSAIKGLTDTQYF.

This chain links TRBV11-3 with TRBJ2-1; as DNA is missing, the TRBD1 call by TCRdb cannot be tested. This CDR3 is built from 14 residues. CDR1 SGHNT and CDR2 YENEEA come from the germline V gene. The CDR3 is CASSLGRGTTEQFF.

The chain is built from TRBV18 and TRBJ2-7; TCRdb proposes TRBD1, but this gene call is untestable without DNA. Per the germline V gene, CDR1 is KGHSH and CDR2 is LQKENI. The CDR3 spans 14 residues. CDR3 amino acids: CASSLRQESYEQYF.

This chain links TRBV27 with TRBJ1-2; with no DNA, the TCRdb D assignment of TRBD1 cannot be verified. Germline CDR1 MNHEY, CDR2 SMNVEV (reference sequence). There are 13 residues in the CDR3. CDR3 protein: CASSKSGGSGYTF.

V is TRBV27 and J is TRBJ2-7; TCRdb's D gene call, TRBD1, goes unchecked for lack of DNA. CDR1 and CDR2 (germline): MNHEY, SMNVEV (reference sequence). The CDR3 spans 11 residues. CDR3 in amino acids: CASSFGGVQYF.

The V call is TRBV6-2 or TRBV6-3, the J call TRBJ2-2; TCRdb's D call of TRBD1 is untestable without DNA. The length of the CDR3 is 17 residues. Germline V gives CDR1 MNHEY, CDR2 SVGEGT. The CDR3 sequence is CASSYPGTGALVGELFF.

The CDR3 region is CASSLIFGQPQHF. This chain connects TRBV7-9 to TRBJ1-5. Germline CDR1 and CDR2: SEHNR and FQNEAQ (reference sequence). This CDR3 spans 13 amino acids.

The chain employs TRBV3-1 and TRBJ1-5; TCRdb calls TRBD1, which cannot be checked without DNA. Germline loops: CDR1 LGHDT, CDR2 YNNKEL (reference sequence). The CDR3 spans 14 residues. This CDR3 is CASSPGQRNQPQHF.

This chain connects TRBV5-1 to TRBJ1-1; TCRdb names TRBD1, which stays unverified in the absence of DNA. The CDR3 has 15 residues. Germline CDR1 reads SGHRS; CDR2 reads YFSETQ. CDR3 in amino acids: CASSPGQGAFTEAFF.

The chain joins TRBV12-3 or TRBV12-4 to TRBJ1-1. There are 12 residues in the CDR3. The CDR3 loop reads CASSLGRLEAFF.

This chain joins TRBV7-6 and TRBJ2-7. This CDR3 spans 15 amino acids. CDR1 and CDR2 from the germline V gene are SGHVS and FNYEAQ. The CDR3 loop reads CASSSNTPGRDEQYF.

The V and J genes are TRBV10-2 and TRBJ1-1; TCRdb indicates TRBD1, and absent DNA this call remains unverified. The CDR3 sequence is 15 residues long. The germline V gene encodes CDR1 WSHSY and CDR2 SAAADI. This CDR3 reads CASSEPRGRSAEAFF.

This rearrangement joins TRBV10-3 to TRBJ1-1. CDR3 size: 12 residues. The germline CDR1 and CDR2 sequences are ENHRY and SYGVKD. CDR3 residues: CAISDMGTEAFF.

The V call is TRBV5-4, the J call TRBJ2-7. The CDR3 has 14 amino acids. CDR1 is SGHNT and CDR2 is YYREEE in the germline V gene (reference sequence). The CDR3 spells CASSSPGGSYEQYF.

The CDR3 loop reads CASSFRGSYYNEQFF. V and J are TRBV12-3 or TRBV12-4 and TRBJ2-1; checking the TCRdb D call of TRBD1 is not possible without DNA. The CDR3 totals 15 residues.

The CDR3 reads CASSFPVGADEQFF. The V call is TRBV7-9, the J call TRBJ2-1; TCRdb selects TRBD1, and the lack of DNA leaves this call unchecked. The CDR3 contains 14 residues. CDR1 and CDR2 from the germline V gene are SEHNR and FQNEAQ (reference sequence).